Listed below are T cell receptor beta chains from one sample, sequenced in a study of blood T cells in healthy people across ages. From the 5' RACE reads, TCRdb called clonotypes with MiXCR, one entry per CDR3 protein. The repertoire has approximately 900,000 distinct CDR3 sequences, 25% to 35% of them found once; the top ten carry 9.5% to 13%. The data were also submitted as part of a second study, on T cells of mothers and their children.

Sequencing was done on a sample of blood. The receptor source for this set is a middle-aged woman in good health. Both conserved end residues are part of each CDR3. A D gene is named only where the DNA matches it firmly. The size of a clone is reported for some rows only, either as once, few or many, or as a class for expanded clones.

v_call,j_call,clone_size,d_call,cdr3_aa,cdr3_nt
TRBV4-3,TRBJ2-7,.,TRBD1,CASSRAGGDYEQYF,TGCGCCAGCAGCCGGGCAGGGGGCGACTACGAGCAGTACTTC
TRBV12-3/TRBV12-4,TRBJ1-2,few,.,CASRSGTTILNGYTF,TGTGCCAGCAGGTCCGGGACTACTATCTTAAACGGCTACACCTTC
TRBV7-2,TRBJ2-2,many,.,CASSLGLAGELFF,TGTGCCAGCAGCTTAGGGCTTGCTGGGGAGCTGTTTTTT
TRBV20-1,TRBJ1-5,few,.,CSARWGLGNNQPQHF,TGCAGTGCTAGATGGGGTTTGGGTAACAATCAGCCCCAGCATTTT
TRBV7-9,TRBJ1-1,once,.,CASSLEQGRTEAFF,TGTGCCAGCAGCTTAGAACAGGGTCGAACTGAAGCTTTCTTT
TRBV9,TRBJ1-1,many,TRBD1,CASSITDRVNTEAFF,TGTGCCAGCAGCATTACGGACAGGGTGAACACTGAAGCTTTCTTT
TRBV20-1,TRBJ2-3,few,TRBD2,CSARRLAGGVVGDTQYF,TGCAGTGCTAGAAGACTAGCGGGGGGGGTGGTGGGCGATACGCAGTATTTT
TRBV30,TRBJ1-2,.,.,CALKRRGVFYGYTF,TGTGCCTTAAAACGGCGGGGGGTCTTCTATGGCTACACCTTC
TRBV29-1,TRBJ1-2,many,.,CSVGERMRYTF,TGCAGCGTGGGGGAACGAATGCGTTACACCTTC
TRBV3-1,TRBJ2-6,few,.,CASSPLLGRMQPVLTF,TGTGCCAGCAGTCCCCTCCTGGGCAGGATGCAACCCGTCCTGACTTTC
TRBV5-6,TRBJ2-7,.,TRBD1,CASSPRTGDPYEQYF,TGTGCCAGCTCACCACGAACAGGGGATCCCTACGAGCAGTACTTC